This T cell receptor beta chain was identified during a study of T cells after yellow fever vaccination. TCRdb recomputed calls from the 5' RACE reads with MiXCR, one row per CDR3 protein. The data contain 100,000 to 150,000 distinct CDR3 sequences, about 6.8% of them singletons. The ends were cut back, 2 bases at V and 5 bases at J, with 24 bases in the middle. The CDR3 length is 18 residues. Germline V gives CDR1 SGHAT, CDR2 FQNNGV. This clonotype showed up just a few times. The sequencing here drew on CD4+ T cells sorted from PBMCs, taken about 49 days after the first yellow fever vaccination. This chain links TRBV11-2 with TRBJ1-1; D gene unclear. The sequence was collected from a man between 18 and 29 years old who received the YFV17D yellow fever vaccine. CDR3 region: CASSLNPFGPTLGTEAFF. The CDR3, as DNA: TGTGCCAGCAGCTTAAACCCCTTCGGGCCGACTTTGGGGACTGAAGCTTTCTTT.